The 11 T cell receptor beta chains below were found in one sample sequenced in a study of shared clonotypes between healthy human individuals (dated by TCRdb to about 2020). Preparation of the library involved the immunoSEQ multiplex PCR assay. In TCRdb, the immuneACCESS table is reduced to in-frame sequences with V and J assigned. These tables do not hold every clone; where another copy was compared, an unresolved V gene accounts for under half, and the others remain unexplained. This sample lists more than 2 million clones; 95% were detected once. Of the sample, roughly 0.13% falls within the top ten clones. Sequencing was performed on naive CD4+ T cells sorted from blood. The label giving this sample's cell subset or site can be read as: CD45RA+ positively selected. The receptors originated from a young man in good health.

CDR3 sequence reads: CASSLGRGFNEKLFF. The CDR3, as DNA: TGTGCCAGCAGCTTAGGTCGGGGTTTTAATGAAAAACTGTTTTTT. V and J are TRBV11-2 and TRBJ1-4; D unresolved. From germline, CDR1 is SGHAT and CDR2 FQNNGV. V was pared by 1 base and J by 4 bases, with 10 bases between. CDR3 length: 15 amino acids.

V and J are TRBV5-6 and TRBJ2-2, with D perhaps matching TRBD2 (6 bases). The CDR3 sequence is 15 residues long. Trimming left V 4 bases short and J 6 bases short, with 16 bases between. Germline V gives CDR1 SGHDT, CDR2 YYEEEE. The CDR3 region is CASSEVGGPPGELFF. DNA of the CDR3: TGTGCCAGCAGCGAAGTGGGGGGACCCCCCGGGGAGCTGTTTTTT. The full variable domain, its missing parts supplied by reference TRBV5-6 and TRBJ2-2, is DAGVTQSPTHLIKTRGQQVTLRCSPKSGHDTVSWYQQALGQGPQFIFQYYEEEERQRGNFPDRFSGHQFPNYSSELNVNALLLGDSALYLCASSEVGGPPGELFFGEGSRLTVL.

The chain has TRBV6-1 and TRBJ1-4; 8 bases are a match to TRBD1. The CDR3 loop spans 16 amino acids. CDR1 and CDR2 from the germline V gene are MNHNS and SASEGT. V was pared by 4 bases and J by 7 bases, with 11 bases of the junction left unmatched. For the CDR3, the DNA is TGTGCCAGCAGTGCCAACAGGGGGGGCGGGTCTGAAAAACTGTTTTTT. Protein sequence: CASSANRGGGSEKLFF.

This chain's CDR3 is CASSYGGVQPQHF. The CDR3 coding sequence is TGTGCCAGCAGCTACGGCGGTGTGCAGCCCCAGCATTTT. V usage is TRBV28 and J usage is TRBJ1-5, with no clear D. CDR1 MDHEN and CDR2 SYDVKM come from the germline V gene. The CDR3 runs to 13 residues. The V and J ends lost 6 bases and 7 bases respectively, with 13 bases between them.

J is TRBJ1-4 and V is TRBV28; D is possibly TRBD1 (5 bases). V was shortened by 3 bases and J by 8 bases, with 13 bases between the two germline ends. Germline assignment: CDR1 MDHEN and CDR2 SYDVKM. CDR3 size: 14 residues. This chain's CDR3 is CASSFLDIPEKLFF. CDR3 DNA: TGTGCCAGCAGTTTTTTGGACATACCCGAAAAACTGTTTTTT.

The chain employs TRBV27 and TRBJ2-5; a weak D match, TRBD2 (6 bases). This CDR3 region has 13 residues. The germline CDR1 and CDR2 sequences are MNHEY and SMNVEV (reference sequence). With 5 bases removed from V and 5 bases from J, the gap between germline ends came to 12 bases. CDR3 amino acids: CASSPRETETQYF. CDR3 coding DNA: TGTGCCAGCAGTCCCCGGGAGACCGAGACCCAGTACTTC.

This rearrangement joins TRBV4-1 to TRBJ2-3, with TRBD2 matching 8 bases. The V gene end was trimmed by 4 bases and the J gene end by 2 bases; junction bases not matched to a gene: 2. The CDR3 is 14 residues long. Germline V gene lookup returns CDR1 MGHRA and CDR2 YSYEKL. This CDR3 reads CASSPGLATDTQYF. The CDR3 DNA follows: TGCGCCAGCAGCCCAGGACTAGCCACAGATACGCAGTATTTT.

For this clone: The same CDR3 can be traced to other DNA sequences in this sample. The V call is TRBV30, the J call TRBJ2-7, with unresolved D. CDR1 and CDR2 (germline): GTSNPN, SVGIG (reference sequence). CDR3 length: 13 amino acids. Trimming took off 0 bases at V and 1 base at J, with 7 bases between the two ends. DNA for the CDR3: TGTGCCTGGAGTGTAACGGTATCCTACGAGCAGTACTTC. Translation gives CAWSVTVSYEQYF.

The chain is built from TRBV18 and TRBJ2-3; D gene unclear. Trimming cost V 6 bases and J 0 bases, with 10 bases left between them. CDR1 and CDR2 from the germline V gene are KGHSH and LQKENI. This CDR3 comprises 14 residues. DNA of the CDR3: TGTGCCAGCTCCTTGGGTTCTAGCACAGATACGCAGTATTTT. This encodes CASSLGSSTDTQYF.

This clone was picked up a small number of times. V usage is TRBV6-6 and J usage is TRBJ2-5; D not certain. The germline V gene encodes CDR1 MNHNY and CDR2 SVGAGI (reference sequence). The CDR3 loop spans 13 amino acids. Trimming shortened V by 1 base and J by 5 bases, and 8 bases separated the two germline ends. The CDR3 loop is CASSYYPGETQYF. Written as DNA, the CDR3 is TGTGCCAGCAGTTACTATCCCGGGGAGACCCAGTACTTC.

J is TRBJ1-4 and V is TRBV18; D might be TRBD1 (6 bases). CDR3 size: 15 residues. V lost 0 bases and J lost 8, with 13 bases in between. Germline V lookup: CDR1 KGHSH, CDR2 LQKENI. The CDR3: CASSPPGRGAEKLFF. In DNA, the CDR3 is TGTGCCAGCTCACCACCAGGGCGGGGGGCGGAAAAACTGTTTTTT.